A single sample gave rise to the 13 T cell receptor beta chains below, sequenced in a study of cytomegalovirus exposure and HLA in healthy donors. Data came from immunoSEQ multiplex PCR; TCRdb stores just in-frame clones and leaves some out. The repertoire has 80,000 to 100,000 clones, approximately 84% of them found once; the top ten carry over 6%. The sequencing sample was made of PBMCs. The source is a man aged 18 to 35 in good health and CMV-seropositive.

This chain uses TRBV6-5 with TRBJ2-7; 7 bases match TRBD2. CDR1 and CDR2 (germline): MNHEY, SVGAGI. V shed 7 bases, J shed 3 bases, and the junction held 3 bases outside the gene matches. The CDR3 extends over 12 amino acids. CDR3 residues: CASNSGGYEQYF. The CDR3 nucleotides are TGTGCCAGCAATTCGGGGGGCTACGAGCAGTACTTC.

The J gene is TRBJ1-4, the V gene TRBV4-3; 8 bases line up with TRBD1. CDR1 is LGHNA and CDR2 is YSLEER in the germline V gene. CDR3 length equals 15 residues. The V segment lost 1 base and the J segment 8 bases; nucleotides outside the gene matches: 6. Here the CDR3 reads CASSQGAGGVEKLFF. For the CDR3, the DNA is TGCGCCAGCAGCCAAGGGGCAGGGGGCGTAGAAAAACTGTTTTTT.

The chain combines TRBV7-8 with TRBJ1-5; no reliable D call. CDR3 length: 15 amino acids. Germline V CDR1 and CDR2: SGHVS, FQNEAQ. Between the trimmed V and J ends, which lost 8 bases and 5 bases, there was a span of 19 bases. For the CDR3, the DNA is TGTGCCAGCGACAACCTGGGCAGCCCCTATCAGCCCCAGCATTTT. It is translated as CASDNLGSPYQPQHF.

CDR3 nucleotide sequence: TGTGCCAGCAGCTTAGTACGGGGGGCTAGCGGGAACGAGCAGTACTTC. It specifies CASSLVRGASGNEQYF. The chain joins TRBV7-9 to TRBJ2-7; TRBD2 matches 9 bases. The CDR3 covers 16 residues. The germline V gene encodes CDR1 SEHNR and CDR2 FQNEAQ (reference sequence). Trimming removed 1 base from V and 5 bases from J; junction bases left unmatched: 9.

The chain couples TRBV4-1 to TRBJ1-2; D is uncertain. Germline V CDR1 and CDR2: MGHRA, YSYEKL. V was cut by 0 bases and J by 0 bases, with 8 bases left in between. This CDR3 region has 15 residues. The DNA for the CDR3 is TGCGCCAGCAGCCAAGATACGAGGGCTAACTATGGCTACACCTTC. Amino acid sequence: CASSQDTRANYGYTF.

The V gene is TRBV18, the J gene TRBJ1-2, with 8 bases lining up with TRBD1. This CDR3 is 16 amino acids long. With 3 bases clipped from V and 6 bases from J, the junction kept 12 bases outside the gene matches. Germline-derived CDR1 and CDR2 are KGHSH and LQKENI. The CDR3 DNA reads as TGTGCCAGCTCACCCGAAGACAGGGGCCTGCGGGATGGCTACACCTTC. Its protein is CASSPEDRGLRDGYTF.

V gene TRBV7-2 combines with J gene TRBJ2-7; D is ambiguous. The germline V gene has CDR1 SGHTA and CDR2 FQGNSA. The CDR3 consists of 15 residues. V gave up 1 base and J gave up 0 bases, with 10 bases separating them. In nucleotides, the CDR3 is TGTGCCAGCAGCTTAGAGGCGGTGAGCTCCTACGAGCAGTACTTC. It specifies CASSLEAVSSYEQYF.

This CDR3 is CASSRTSGTYNEQFF. DNA for the CDR3: TGTGCCAGCAGCCGGACTAGCGGGACGTACAATGAGCAGTTCTTC. The V and J genes are TRBV9 and TRBJ2-1; the match to TRBD2 covers 12 bases. The CDR3 loop spans 15 amino acids. The V gene end was trimmed by 4 bases and the J gene end by 4 bases; junction bases not matched to a gene: 3. Germline loops: CDR1 SGDLS, CDR2 YYNGEE. Looking up the rest from reference TRBV9 and TRBJ2-1 gives the full variable domain: DSGVTQTPKHLITATGQRVTLRCSPRSGDLSVYWYQQSLDQGLQFLIQYYNGEERAKGNILERFSAQQFPDLHSELNLSSLELGDSALYFCASSRTSGTYNEQFFGPGTRLTVL.

V and J are TRBV9 and TRBJ2-2; no reliable D call. Germline-derived CDR1 and CDR2 are SGDLS and YYNGEE. The V and J ends lost 3 bases and 6 bases respectively, with 12 bases between them. The CDR3 runs to 14 residues. The CDR3 loop is CASSETPTPGELFF. Here the CDR3 DNA reads TGTGCCAGCAGCGAAACCCCCACACCCGGGGAGCTGTTTTTT.

This clone is a singleton in its sample. The gene calls are TRBV7-2 and TRBJ1-2; tentatively, D is TRBD1 (5 bases). V lost 4 bases and J lost 2, with 20 bases in between. This CDR3 has 17 residues. Germline-derived CDR1 and CDR2 are SGHTA and FQGNSA. The CDR3 sequence is CASSSTQGSPLNYGYTF. Here the CDR3 DNA reads TGTGCCAGCAGCTCGACCCAGGGATCCCCCTTAAACTATGGCTACACCTTC.

The V and J genes are TRBV4-3 and TRBJ2-5, with 10 bases identical to TRBD2. With V trimmed by 6 bases and J by 3 bases, 13 bases remained unmatched. The germline V gene has CDR1 LGHNA and CDR2 YSLEER. This CDR3 region has 17 residues. The DNA of the CDR3 is TGCGCCAGCAGTCTCAGACCTTTCGGGACTAGCGAAGAGACCCAGTACTTC. Residues: CASSLRPFGTSEETQYF.

V and J are TRBV7-2 and TRBJ1-5; TRBD1 aligns across 11 bases. Losses at the gene ends were 1 base for V and 6 bases for J; bases not matched to a gene: 8. This CDR3 contains 17 residues. In germline, CDR1 is SGHTA, CDR2 FQGNSA. CDR3 DNA sequence: TGTGCCAGCAGCTTAGTAGGGGGGACAGGGGGGTTTCAGCCCCAGCATTTT. Its translation: CASSLVGGTGGFQPQHF.

The V call is TRBV19, the J call TRBJ2-1; 9 nucleotides line up with TRBD2. Per the germline V gene, CDR1 is LNHDA and CDR2 is SQIVND (reference sequence). The CDR3 totals 16 residues. CDR3 sequence: CAQLGLAGTTYNEQFF. CDR3 in DNA: TGTGCTCAGCTCGGGCTAGCGGGAACCACCTACAATGAGCAGTTCTTC.